This is a list of T cell receptor beta chains from one sample in a study of vaccination effects on CD4 cells after COVID-19. Generated by immunoSEQ multiplex PCR, the TCRdb table keeps only in-frame clones and is missing some. This table has nearly 25,000 clones, approximately 69% appearing once. These TCRs' antigens remain unknown. Sequenced here: CD4+ T cells from PBMCs cultured with SARS-CoV-2 spike peptides, sampled after COVID-19 vaccination. These receptors were collected from a human donor who received a COVID-19 vaccine. Each CDR3 is given with its conserved first and last residue. D genes are given only for firm matches. Clone size is given for some rows only: seen once, a few or many times, or a class if the clone is expanded.

clone_size: few; v_call: TRBV7-9; d_call: -; j_call: TRBJ2-2; cdr3_nt: TGTGCCAGCAGCTTAGTCGGAAGGGGAGGAGCCGGGGAGCTGTTTTTT; cdr3_aa: CASSLVGRGGAGELFF
clone_size: -; v_call: TRBV5-4; d_call: TRBD1; j_call: TRBJ2-1; cdr3_nt: TGTGCCAGCAGCTTCCCGGGACAGCCCTACAATGAGCAGTTCTTC; cdr3_aa: CASSFPGQPYNEQFF
clone_size: -; v_call: TRBV29-1; d_call: -; j_call: TRBJ1-1; cdr3_nt: TGCAGCGTTTCTACAGGAAAGAACACTGAAGCTTTCTTT; cdr3_aa: CSVSTGKNTEAFF
clone_size: -; v_call: TRBV3-1/TRBV3-2; d_call: TRBD1; j_call: TRBJ2-5; cdr3_nt: TGTGCCAGCAGCCAATGGGGACAGGGGGAGACCCAGTACTTC; cdr3_aa: CASSQWGQGETQYF
clone_size: -; v_call: TRBV19; d_call: -; j_call: TRBJ2-7; cdr3_nt: TGTGCCAGTAGTATTCTGAAAGGGAACGACGAGCAGTACTTC; cdr3_aa: CASSILKGNDEQYF
clone_size: -; v_call: TRBV18; d_call: -; j_call: TRBJ2-2; cdr3_nt: TGTGCCAGCTCCCGGGACCGCGTAGCCGGGGAGCTGTTTTTT; cdr3_aa: CASSRDRVAGELFF
clone_size: -; v_call: TRBV9; d_call: TRBD2; j_call: TRBJ2-1; cdr3_nt: TGTGCCAGCACGAGGGTGTTGGGGGGGGGACACAATGAGCAGTTCTTC; cdr3_aa: CASTRVLGGGHNEQFF
clone_size: -; v_call: TRBV29-1; d_call: TRBD1; j_call: TRBJ2-7; cdr3_nt: TGCAGCGTTGCAGGGGACAGGGGCTCCTACGAGCAGTACTTC; cdr3_aa: CSVAGDRGSYEQYF
clone_size: -; v_call: TRBV13; d_call: -; j_call: TRBJ2-7; cdr3_nt: TGTGCCAGCAGCTCCGGGCGGAGGACCTACGAGCAGTACTTC; cdr3_aa: CASSSGRRTYEQYF
clone_size: -; v_call: TRBV3-1/TRBV3-2; d_call: TRBD1; j_call: TRBJ1-4; cdr3_nt: TGTGCCAGCAGCCAAGCACTACCGGGACAGGGGGATGAAAAACTGTTTTTT; cdr3_aa: CASSQALPGQGDEKLFF
clone_size: -; v_call: TRBV5-1; d_call: TRBD1; j_call: TRBJ2-1; cdr3_nt: TGCGCCAGCTCACAGGGGCAATCCTACAATGAGCAGTTCTTC; cdr3_aa: CASSQGQSYNEQFF
clone_size: -; v_call: TRBV18; d_call: -; j_call: TRBJ2-7; cdr3_nt: TGTGCCAGCTCACCCAACCCTCCCGTCCTCCCCTACGAGCAGTACTTC; cdr3_aa: CASSPNPPVLPYEQYF
clone_size: -; v_call: TRBV5-1; d_call: -; j_call: TRBJ1-4; cdr3_nt: TGCGCCAGCACCCCAGGTTCAACTAATGAAAAACTGTTTTTT; cdr3_aa: CASTPGSTNEKLFF
clone_size: once; v_call: TRBV30; d_call: -; j_call: TRBJ1-1; cdr3_nt: TGTGCCTGGACCCCGACAGGCGGCAGGGCTTTCTTT; cdr3_aa: CAWTPTGGRAFF
clone_size: few; v_call: TRBV30; d_call: TRBD1; j_call: TRBJ1-5; cdr3_nt: TGTGCCTGGAGTTCAGGGACAGGCTCGGCACAGCCCCAGCATTTT; cdr3_aa: CAWSSGTGSAQPQHF
clone_size: -; v_call: TRBV5-1; d_call: -; j_call: TRBJ2-7; cdr3_nt: TGCGCCAGCAGCCCTGACTACGAGCAGTACTTC; cdr3_aa: CASSPDYEQYF
clone_size: once; v_call: TRBV5-1; d_call: TRBD1; j_call: TRBJ2-6; cdr3_nt: TGCGCCAGCAGCTTCTCAGGGGGCGCTGGGGCCAACGTCCTGACTTTC; cdr3_aa: CASSFSGGAGANVLTF
clone_size: -; v_call: TRBV19; d_call: -; j_call: TRBJ1-5; cdr3_nt: TGTGCCAGTACGGAACCGTATCAGCCCCAGCATTTT; cdr3_aa: CASTEPYQPQHF
clone_size: few; v_call: TRBV10-1; d_call: TRBD1; j_call: TRBJ2-1; cdr3_nt: TGCGCCAGCAGTACAGGGGGCAATGAGCAGTTCTTC; cdr3_aa: CASSTGGNEQFF
clone_size: -; v_call: TRBV2; d_call: TRBD1; j_call: TRBJ1-4; cdr3_nt: TGTGCCAGCAGAGCTTACCGGGACAGGGTCTTCCAGGGTGAAAAACTGTTTTTT; cdr3_aa: CASRAYRDRVFQGEKLFF
clone_size: -; v_call: TRBV18; d_call: -; j_call: TRBJ1-3; cdr3_nt: TGTGCCAGCTCTCCGGACAGAGGGAAAACGGGAAACACCATATATTTT; cdr3_aa: CASSPDRGKTGNTIYF
clone_size: -; v_call: TRBV4-1; d_call: -; j_call: TRBJ2-7; cdr3_nt: TGCGCCAGCAGCCTAAACCGTCGGACGGATGCTACCTACGAGCAGTACTTC; cdr3_aa: CASSLNRRTDATYEQYF
clone_size: once; v_call: TRBV7-2; d_call: TRBD1; j_call: TRBJ2-7; cdr3_nt: TGTGCCAGCAGCCTACCTAGGACAGGGACCTCAGGTGGCAAGCAGTACTTC; cdr3_aa: CASSLPRTGTSGGKQYF
clone_size: -; v_call: TRBV19; d_call: -; j_call: TRBJ2-2; cdr3_nt: TGTGCCAGTAGTATTTATGCAGGGAGCGGCACCGGGGAGCTGTTTTTT; cdr3_aa: CASSIYAGSGTGELFF
clone_size: -; v_call: TRBV5-1; d_call: -; j_call: TRBJ2-6; cdr3_nt: TGCGCCAGCAGCTCAGCCCCACAGGGAACAAGCTCTGGGGCCAACGTCCTGACTTTC; cdr3_aa: CASSSAPQGTSSGANVLTF
clone_size: -; v_call: TRBV6-5; d_call: TRBD2; j_call: TRBJ2-5; cdr3_nt: TGTGCCAGCAGTTACGGGCGGGAGATCGGCGGAGAGACCCAGTACTTC; cdr3_aa: CASSYGREIGGETQYF
clone_size: -; v_call: TRBV19; d_call: -; j_call: TRBJ2-7; cdr3_nt: TGTGCCAGTATGTCCCCTGGACTCTCCTACGAGCAGTACTTC; cdr3_aa: CASMSPGLSYEQYF
clone_size: -; v_call: TRBV9; d_call: -; j_call: TRBJ1-5; cdr3_nt: TGTGCCAGCAGCGTCGGGACATTGGGCAATCAGCCCCAGCATTTT; cdr3_aa: CASSVGTLGNQPQHF
clone_size: once; v_call: TRBV7-8; d_call: -; j_call: TRBJ2-2; cdr3_nt: TGTGCCAGCAGCTTAGCGCCGAGACTTTACACCGGGGAGCTGTTTTTT; cdr3_aa: CASSLAPRLYTGELFF
clone_size: few; v_call: TRBV7-2; d_call: -; j_call: TRBJ2-2; cdr3_nt: TGTGCCAGCAGCTTAGTCCTCGGCGGGGAGCTGTTTTTT; cdr3_aa: CASSLVLGGELFF
clone_size: few; v_call: TRBV3-1/TRBV3-2; d_call: TRBD2; j_call: TRBJ2-5; cdr3_nt: TGTGCCAGCAGCCAAGGACTAGCGGGGGAGGGGGAGACCCAGTACTTC; cdr3_aa: CASSQGLAGEGETQYF
clone_size: few; v_call: TRBV2; d_call: -; j_call: TRBJ2-7; cdr3_nt: TGTGCCAGCACGGAGTGGGATCCGGGACTCTCTGACTACGAGCAGTACTTC; cdr3_aa: CASTEWDPGLSDYEQYF
clone_size: -; v_call: TRBV2; d_call: TRBD2; j_call: TRBJ2-1; cdr3_nt: TGTGCCAGCAGGGGACGGACTAGCGGGGGCTACAATGAGCAGTTCTTC; cdr3_aa: CASRGRTSGGYNEQFF